These T cell receptor beta chains were read from a single sample in a study of T-cell memory formation after mild COVID-19. One entry per CDR3 protein, called by TCRdb with MiXCR from the 5' RACE reads. The profile shows roughly 560,000 distinct CDR3 sequences, around 21% of them singletons. The sequenced material came from PBMCs or a T cell subset sorted from them (not recorded which). These receptors came from an adult woman who had mild COVID-19 (a few samples of this study predate the infection). Cell type and time point are not known. CDR3s include the opening cysteine and the closing phenylalanine or tryptophan. A D gene is named only where the DNA matches it firmly. Clone size is stated in some rows and not others, as once, few, many or a class when expanded.

CDR3 protein: CASSLVDGDTEAFF
CDR3 DNA: TGCGCCAGCAGCTTGGTGGATGGGGACACTGAAGCTTTCTTT
clone size: .
D gene: .
J gene: TRBJ1-1
V gene: TRBV5-1

CDR3 protein: CASSFRRDHNSPLHF
CDR3 DNA: TGTGCCAGCAGCTTTCGGCGGGACCATAATTCACCCCTCCACTTT
clone size: .
D gene: .
J gene: TRBJ1-6
V gene: TRBV7-2

CDR3 protein: CASQNREGEEAFF
CDR3 DNA: TGCGCCAGCCAAAACAGAGAGGGGGAGGAAGCTTTCTTT
clone size: few
D gene: .
J gene: TRBJ1-1
V gene: TRBV5-1

CDR3 protein: CASSLRDRGLQQYF
CDR3 DNA: TGTGCCAGCAGCTTAAGGGACAGGGGGCTTCAGCAGTACTTC
clone size: .
D gene: TRBD1
J gene: TRBJ2-7
V gene: TRBV5-4

CDR3 protein: CASSPSGINEQFF
CDR3 DNA: TGTGCCAGCAGCCCCAGCGGTATCAATGAGCAGTTCTTC
clone size: .
D gene: .
J gene: TRBJ2-1
V gene: TRBV6-4

CDR3 protein: CASSPGRGTRSLSTDTQYF
CDR3 DNA: TGTGCCAGCAGTCCAGGGCGGGGCACCCGATCTCTTAGCACAGATACGCAGTATTTT
clone size: .
D gene: .
J gene: TRBJ2-3
V gene: TRBV7-8

CDR3 protein: CSIPRGAYNEQFF
CDR3 DNA: TGCAGCATCCCCAGGGGAGCCTACAATGAGCAGTTCTTC
clone size: .
D gene: .
J gene: TRBJ2-1
V gene: TRBV29-1

CDR3 protein: CSARQGTMNEQFF
CDR3 DNA: TGCAGTGCGCGACAGGGGACAATGAATGAGCAGTTCTTC
clone size: .
D gene: TRBD1
J gene: TRBJ2-1
V gene: TRBV20-1

CDR3 protein: CASSPLDTEAFF
CDR3 DNA: TGTGCCAGCTCACCTTTAGACACTGAAGCTTTCTTT
clone size: .
D gene: .
J gene: TRBJ1-1
V gene: TRBV18

CDR3 protein: CSARDRLLKETQYF
CDR3 DNA: TGCAGTGCTAGAGATCGACTGTTAAAAGAGACCCAGTACTTC
clone size: .
D gene: .
J gene: TRBJ2-5
V gene: TRBV20-1

CDR3 protein: CASLGSGANVLTF
CDR3 DNA: TGTGCCAGCCTTGGCTCTGGGGCCAACGTCCTGACTTTC
clone size: .
D gene: .
J gene: TRBJ2-6
V gene: TRBV6-2/TRBV6-3

CDR3 protein: CASSQDYHQRSTDTQYF
CDR3 DNA: TGCGCCAGCAGCCAAGATTATCACCAGCGGAGCACAGATACGCAGTATTTT
clone size: .
D gene: .
J gene: TRBJ2-3
V gene: TRBV4-3

CDR3 protein: CATPVPGGIYGYTF
CDR3 DNA: TGTGCCACCCCCGTCCCCGGAGGGATCTATGGCTACACCTTC
clone size: once
D gene: .
J gene: TRBJ1-2
V gene: TRBV6-1

CDR3 protein: CSVLGDTSYEQYF
CDR3 DNA: TGCAGCGTCCTTGGGGACACGAGCTACGAGCAGTACTTC
clone size: .
D gene: .
J gene: TRBJ2-7
V gene: TRBV29-1

CDR3 protein: CASSFIGTMSHNEQFF
CDR3 DNA: TGTGCCAGCAGCTTTATCGGGACTATGTCCCACAATGAGCAGTTCTTC
clone size: .
D gene: TRBD2
J gene: TRBJ2-1
V gene: TRBV7-3

CDR3 protein: CATSDRDGRNYGYTF
CDR3 DNA: TGTGCCACCAGTGATAGGGACGGAAGGAACTATGGCTACACCTTC
clone size: few
D gene: .
J gene: TRBJ1-2
V gene: TRBV24-1

CDR3 protein: CASSPIGTGRNTEAFF
CDR3 DNA: TGTGCCAGCAGTCCAATCGGGACAGGGAGGAACACTGAAGCTTTCTTT
clone size: .
D gene: TRBD1
J gene: TRBJ1-1
V gene: TRBV12-3/TRBV12-4

CDR3 protein: CSAGPQGAGTEAFF
CDR3 DNA: TGCAGTGCTGGGCCACAGGGGGCTGGGACTGAAGCTTTCTTT
clone size: .
D gene: TRBD1
J gene: TRBJ1-1
V gene: TRBV20-1

CDR3 protein: CSVSRNAEAFF
CDR3 DNA: TGCAGCGTTTCTAGGAACGCTGAAGCTTTCTTT
clone size: .
D gene: .
J gene: TRBJ1-1
V gene: TRBV29-1

CDR3 protein: CASTPRPRGVLTF
CDR3 DNA: TGTGCCAGCACTCCCCGGCCCCGCGGCGTCCTGACTTTC
clone size: .
D gene: .
J gene: TRBJ2-6
V gene: TRBV12-3/TRBV12-4

CDR3 protein: CASSQDLGLARSGDTQYF
CDR3 DNA: TGCGCCAGCAGCCAAGATCTGGGACTAGCCCGGTCGGGGGATACGCAGTATTTT
clone size: few
D gene: TRBD2
J gene: TRBJ2-3
V gene: TRBV4-3

CDR3 protein: CASSFSGSNEKLFF
CDR3 DNA: TGTGCCAGCAGCTTTTCGGGGAGCAATGAAAAACTGTTTTTT
clone size: .
D gene: .
J gene: TRBJ1-4
V gene: TRBV5-5

CDR3 protein: CSVITGIQETQYF
CDR3 DNA: TGCAGCGTAATAACAGGGATCCAAGAGACCCAGTACTTC
clone size: few
D gene: .
J gene: TRBJ2-5
V gene: TRBV29-1

CDR3 protein: CATSRDRREQYF
CDR3 DNA: TGTGCCACCAGCAGAGATCGGAGAGAGCAGTATTTT
clone size: few
D gene: .
J gene: TRBJ2-3
V gene: TRBV15

CDR3 protein: CASSYSEAPYEQYF
CDR3 DNA: TGTGCCAGCAGTTACAGCGAGGCGCCTTACGAGCAGTACTTC
clone size: .
D gene: .
J gene: TRBJ2-7
V gene: TRBV6-2/TRBV6-3

CDR3 protein: CASSYLGDREQYF
CDR3 DNA: TGTGCCAGCAGTTATTTAGGGGATCGCGAGCAGTACTTC
clone size: few
D gene: .
J gene: TRBJ2-7
V gene: TRBV12-3/TRBV12-4

CDR3 protein: CSVYVGNEQYF
CDR3 DNA: TGCAGCGTTTATGTAGGGAACGAGCAGTACTTC
clone size: .
D gene: .
J gene: TRBJ2-7
V gene: TRBV29-1

CDR3 protein: CATSREGAQTDTQYF
CDR3 DNA: TGTGCCACCAGCAGAGAAGGGGCGCAGACTGATACGCAGTATTTT
clone size: .
D gene: .
J gene: TRBJ2-3
V gene: TRBV15

CDR3 protein: CASSYRQGTNEKLFF
CDR3 DNA: TGCGCCAGCAGCTACAGACAGGGCACTAATGAAAAACTGTTTTTT
clone size: few
D gene: TRBD1
J gene: TRBJ1-4
V gene: TRBV5-1

CDR3 protein: CSVVPTGVYGYTF
CDR3 DNA: TGCAGCGTTGTACCAACAGGGGTCTATGGCTACACCTTC
clone size: few
D gene: TRBD1
J gene: TRBJ1-2
V gene: TRBV29-1

CDR3 protein: CASSRPAYTDTQYF
CDR3 DNA: TGTGCCAGCAGCCGACCGGCGTACACAGATACGCAGTATTTT
clone size: .
D gene: .
J gene: TRBJ2-3
V gene: TRBV7-2

CDR3 protein: CASSTTLETQYF
CDR3 DNA: TGTGCCAGCAGTACCACGCTGGAGACCCAGTACTTC
clone size: .
D gene: .
J gene: TRBJ2-5
V gene: TRBV2

CDR3 protein: CATSDLNRESGELFF
CDR3 DNA: TGTGCCACCAGTGATTTAAACAGGGAGTCCGGGGAGCTGTTTTTT
clone size: few
D gene: .
J gene: TRBJ2-2
V gene: TRBV24-1

CDR3 protein: CASSGRFPGDGYTF
CDR3 DNA: TGTGCCAGCAGCGGAAGATTCCCCGGAGATGGCTACACCTTC
clone size: .
D gene: .
J gene: TRBJ1-2
V gene: TRBV7-8

CDR3 protein: CSARDFGGGFSPHYNEQFF
CDR3 DNA: TGCAGTGCTAGAGATTTTGGCGGGGGCTTCTCCCCCCATTACAATGAGCAGTTCTTC
clone size: many
D gene: .
J gene: TRBJ2-1
V gene: TRBV20-1

CDR3 protein: CASSSRGGVYDEQFF
CDR3 DNA: TGTGCTAGCAGCTCCCGAGGGGGGGTATACGATGAGCAGTTCTTC
clone size: .
D gene: .
J gene: TRBJ2-1
V gene: TRBV7-7

CDR3 protein: CASSLDRASTGELFF
CDR3 DNA: TGTGCCAGCAGCTTAGACAGGGCGTCCACCGGGGAGCTGTTTTTT
clone size: many
D gene: .
J gene: TRBJ2-2
V gene: TRBV11-2

CDR3 protein: CASSSTGIQGETQYF
CDR3 DNA: TGTGCCAGCAGCTCCACAGGGATACAGGGAGAGACCCAGTACTTC
clone size: .
D gene: .
J gene: TRBJ2-5
V gene: TRBV7-8

CDR3 protein: CASSPWGGLSTIQYF
CDR3 DNA: TGTGCCAGCAGCCCCTGGGGCGGCCTCTCAACAATTCAGTACTTC
clone size: .
D gene: .
J gene: TRBJ2-4
V gene: TRBV11-1

CDR3 protein: CASSVVTGEKANVLTF
CDR3 DNA: TGTGCCAGCAGCGTAGTCACAGGGGAAAAGGCCAACGTCCTGACTTTC
clone size: .
D gene: TRBD1
J gene: TRBJ2-6
V gene: TRBV9

CDR3 protein: CASSYGQTEAFF
CDR3 DNA: TGTGCCAGCAGTTATGGACAGACTGAAGCTTTCTTT
clone size: .
D gene: .
J gene: TRBJ1-1
V gene: TRBV7-2

CDR3 protein: CASSTQRAPEAFF
CDR3 DNA: TGTGCCAGCAGCACTCAGCGGGCCCCTGAAGCTTTCTTT
clone size: .
D gene: .
J gene: TRBJ1-1
V gene: TRBV6-2/TRBV6-3

CDR3 protein: CSARDGSYGYTF
CDR3 DNA: TGCAGTGCTAGGGACGGTAGCTATGGCTACACCTTC
clone size: .
D gene: .
J gene: TRBJ1-2
V gene: TRBV20-1

CDR3 protein: CATSDSGPGGIDTEAFF
CDR3 DNA: TGTGCCACCAGTGATTCCGGCCCAGGCGGGATAGACACTGAAGCTTTCTTT
clone size: .
D gene: .
J gene: TRBJ1-1
V gene: TRBV24-1

CDR3 protein: CASSLQSRGGPDADTQYF
CDR3 DNA: TGTGCCAGCAGCCTCCAGTCGAGGGGAGGGCCGGATGCAGATACGCAGTATTTT
clone size: few
D gene: TRBD2
J gene: TRBJ2-3
V gene: TRBV4-2

CDR3 protein: CASSPLGQGSTEAFF
CDR3 DNA: TGTGCCAGCTCACCGCTAGGACAGGGGTCAACTGAAGCTTTCTTT
clone size: .
D gene: TRBD1
J gene: TRBJ1-1
V gene: TRBV18

CDR3 protein: CSVLLAPSTDTQYF
CDR3 DNA: TGCAGCGTCCTACTAGCGCCCAGCACAGATACGCAGTATTTT
clone size: few
D gene: TRBD2
J gene: TRBJ2-3
V gene: TRBV29-1